The 23 T cell receptor beta chains reported below all come from one sample, sequenced in a study of T cell changes during pregnancy in multiple sclerosis. The data were produced by immunoSEQ multiplex PCR, yet TCRdb's version contains in-frame clones alone and is incomplete. The sample contains about 81,000 clones, less than 95% of which appear only once. Sequencing was performed on peripheral blood, taken in the third trimester of pregnancy. The source of these receptors is a female donor with multiple sclerosis, enrolled in a pregnancy study.

The V call is TRBV27, the J call TRBJ2-7, with 9 bases identical to TRBD1. Losses at the gene ends were 3 bases for V and 3 bases for J; bases not matched to a gene: 3. CDR1 is MNHEY and CDR2 is SMNVEV in the germline V gene (reference sequence). CDR3 size: 14 residues. The DNA of the CDR3 is TGTGCCAGCAGTTTTGGGACAGGGTTCTACGAGCAGTACTTC. This gives the protein CASSFGTGFYEQYF.

The chain uses TRBV10-2 and TRBJ1-2, with a possible D match to TRBD1 (6 bases). CDR3 size: 13 residues. Trimming stripped 2 bases from V and 6 bases from J, with 10 bases between. The germline V gene encodes CDR1 WSHSY and CDR2 SAAADI. The CDR3 here is CASSELRGNGYTF. The DNA for the CDR3 is TGCGCCAGCAGTGAGCTCAGGGGAAATGGCTACACCTTC.

This chain uses TRBV7-2 with TRBJ2-3; D might be TRBD2 (5 bases). The germline V and J ends were trimmed by 5 bases and 2 bases, with 14 bases remaining between them. Germline V gives CDR1 SGHTA, CDR2 FQGNSA. This CDR3 region has 15 residues. The chain's CDR3 is CASSPRLPSTDTQYF. The CDR3 DNA sequence: TGTGCCAGCAGCCCACGACTACCATCCACAGATACGCAGTATTTT. Combining the CDR3 with reference TRBV7-2 and TRBJ2-3 gives the whole variable domain GAGVSQSPSNKVTEKGKDVELRCDPISGHTALYWYRQSLGQGLEFLIYFQGNSAPDKSGLPSDRFSAERTGGSVSTLTIQRTQQEDSAVYLCASSPRLPSTDTQYFGPGTRLTVL.

J is TRBJ2-7 and V is TRBV6-1, with D maybe TRBD1 (6 bases). This CDR3 is 14 amino acids long. Germline CDR1 MNHNS, CDR2 SASEGT. The ends were cut back, 6 bases at V and 5 bases at J, with 17 bases in the middle. The CDR3 protein is CASRVGRGIHEQYF. The CDR3 coding sequence is TGTGCCAGCAGAGTCGGCAGGGGAATCCACGAGCAGTACTTC.

J is TRBJ2-5 and V is TRBV5-4; tentatively, D is TRBD1 (5 bases). The CDR3 contains 14 residues. Looked up from germline, CDR1 is SGHNT and CDR2 is YYREEE (reference sequence). With 1 base removed from V and 6 bases from J, the gap between germline ends came to 13 bases. The CDR3 DNA reads TGTGCCAGCAGCTTGACGCAGGGTAGAAAGACCCAGTACTTC. Protein product: CASSLTQGRKTQYF. The variable domain in full, completed from reference TRBV5-4 and TRBJ2-5, reads ETGVTQSPTHLIKTRGQQVTLRCSSQSGHNTVSWYQQALGQGPQFIFQYYREEENGRGNFPPRFSGLQFPNYSSELNVNALELDDSALYLCASSLTQGRKTQYFGPGTRLLVL.

This chain uses TRBV12-5 with TRBJ1-1, with 8 bases lining up with TRBD1. CDR1 is LGHNT and CDR2 is FRNRAP in the germline V gene. The length of the CDR3 is 15 residues. J gave up 4 bases and V 6 bases, and 10 bases lay outside the gene matches. CDR3: CASGLDRGWSTEAFF. CDR3 nucleotide sequence: TGTGCTAGTGGCCTAGACAGGGGCTGGAGCACTGAAGCTTTCTTT.

This rearrangement joins TRBV19 to TRBJ2-7; 8 positions agree with TRBD1. This CDR3 region has 15 residues. Germline CDR1 and CDR2: LNHDA and SQIVND (reference sequence). Losses at the gene ends were 3 bases for V and 5 bases for J; bases not matched to a gene: 9. The CDR3 region is CASSMYETGVNEQYF. CDR3 nucleotides: TGTGCCAGTAGTATGTACGAGACAGGGGTTAACGAGCAGTACTTC.

V gene TRBV4-2 combines with J gene TRBJ1-6; D is perhaps TRBD1 (6 bases). CDR1 and CDR2 (germline): LGHNA, YNFKEQ. The CDR3 consists of 15 residues. Trimming took 0 bases from V and 9 from J, leaving 12 bases between them. The CDR3 region has the DNA TGTGCCAGCAGCCAAGATCAGGGGTTAAGTTCACCCCTCCACTTT. Amino acid sequence: CASSQDQGLSSPLHF.

The chain uses TRBV6-1 and TRBJ2-2; 8 bases align to TRBD1. CDR1 and CDR2 (germline): MNHNS, SASEGT. CDR3 length: 15 residues. After removal of 3 bases from V and 4 bases from J, the junction contained 4 bases not matched to a gene. The CDR3 DNA reads as TGTGCCAGCAGTGACCAGGGGGCGGCCACCGGGGAGCTGTTTTTT. Translation gives CASSDQGAATGELFF.

V is TRBV4-1 and J is TRBJ1-1, with TRBD1 identical over 7 bases. Germline V gives CDR1 MGHRA, CDR2 YSYEKL. J was trimmed by 8 bases and V by 0 bases; bases with no gene match: 6. The CDR3 covers 14 residues. CDR3: CASSQDRQGWEAFF. The CDR3 DNA reads TGCGCCAGCAGCCAAGATCGACAGGGATGGGAAGCTTTCTTT.

The chain is built from TRBV6-1 and TRBJ1-2, with D unclear. Germline CDR1 is MNHNS and CDR2 is SASEGT. This CDR3 contains 14 residues. V gave up 5 bases and J gave up 4 bases, with 14 bases separating them. The CDR3 reads CASSLDGGLYGYTF. The CDR3 DNA reads TGTGCCAGCAGTTTGGACGGAGGACTCTATGGCTACACCTTC.

This clone was observed a single time. V usage is TRBV29-1 and J usage is TRBJ2-5; D is perhaps TRBD2 (6 bases). CDR1 is SQVTM and CDR2 is ANQGSEA in the germline V gene. There are 15 residues in the CDR3. The V end was cut by 3 bases, the J end by 5 bases, with 19 bases between. The CDR3 spells CSVDPSSTRGETQYF. CDR3 DNA sequence: TGCAGCGTTGACCCCTCCTCGACCCGGGGGGAGACCCAGTACTTC.

This clone was seen a single time. This chain connects TRBV5-6 to TRBJ1-2, with D perhaps matching TRBD1 (5 bases). The CDR3 is 14 residues long. The V end lost 6 bases, the J end lost 2 bases, and 14 bases lay between the germline ends. Per germline, CDR1 SGHDT and CDR2 YYEEEE. CDR3 amino acids: CASIPGRGNYGYTF. The CDR3 DNA sequence: TGTGCCAGCATCCCCGGCCGGGGGAACTATGGCTACACCTTC.

The chain joins TRBV14 to TRBJ1-1; 7 bases align to TRBD1. The junction had 9 bases not matched to a gene; V was cut back by 0 bases and J by 11 bases. Germline values: CDR1 SGHDN, CDR2 FVKESK. The CDR3 covers 14 residues. This chain's CDR3 is CASSQDIQTGLAFF. CDR3 nucleotide sequence: TGTGCCAGCAGCCAAGATATTCAGACAGGGCTGGCTTTCTTT.

The chain has TRBV5-5 and TRBJ2-5; 9 nucleotides match TRBD2. In germline, CDR1 is SGHKS, CDR2 YYEKEE (reference sequence). This CDR3 region has 15 residues. Trimming at V came to 2 bases and at J to 7 bases, leaving 9 bases not matched to a gene. CDR3 DNA sequence: TGTGCCAGCAGCTTAACTAGCGGGCCCTTGGGGACCCAGTACTTC. Translating gives CASSLTSGPLGTQYF.

The chain recombines TRBV5-6 with TRBJ2-1; D is perhaps TRBD2 (6 bases). The CDR3 extends over 15 amino acids. V lost 2 bases and J lost 4, with 13 bases in between. Looked up from germline, CDR1 is SGHDT and CDR2 is YYEEEE. CDR3 sequence: CASSFNRDWYNEQFF. CDR3 bases: TGTGCCAGCAGCTTTAACCGGGACTGGTACAATGAGCAGTTCTTC.

The chain uses TRBV5-8 and TRBJ1-4; D ambiguous. The V end lost 0 bases, the J end lost 5 bases, and 8 bases lay between the germline ends. From germline, CDR1 is SGHTS and CDR2 YDEGEE. The CDR3 runs to 14 residues. CDR3: CASSLAGPNEKLFF. CDR3 DNA: TGTGCCAGCAGCTTGGCAGGCCCAAATGAAAAACTGTTTTTT.

This clone was recorded a few times. The CDR3 DNA reads as TGTGCCAGCACCTACGGGGGGCTTGAAGCTTTCTTT. This translates into CASTYGGLEAFF. This sequence joins TRBV5-6 and TRBJ1-1; D is possibly TRBD1 (6 bases). V was cut by 6 bases and J by 7 bases, with 13 bases left in between. The CDR3 totals 12 residues. Germline CDR1 and CDR2: SGHDT and YYEEEE.

The chain employs TRBV27 and TRBJ2-2, with TRBD2 matching over 7 bases. Germline CDR1 and CDR2: MNHEY and SMNVEV (reference sequence). V lost 2 bases to trimming and J lost 4 bases; unmatched junction nucleotides: 1. The CDR3 is 14 amino acids. CDR3 amino acids: CASSLGEGTGELFF. The CDR3 coding sequence is TGTGCCAGCAGTTTAGGGGAGGGCACCGGGGAGCTGTTTTTT.

This clone was seen only once. The rearrangement uses TRBV21-1 and TRBJ2-2; the tabulated D call, TRBD2, remains unverified against the DNA. TRBV21-1 constitutes a pseudogene. CDR3 length: 18 amino acids. Written as DNA, the CDR3 is TGTGCCAGCAGCAATGGGGGGCGACTAGCCGGCAACACCGGGGAGCTGTTTTTT. Translation gives CASSNGGRLAGNTGELFF.

V is TRBV30 and J is TRBJ1-2; perhaps TRBD1 as D (6 bases). The CDR3 spans 13 residues. Between the trimmed V and J ends, which lost 4 bases and 3 bases, there was a span of 12 bases. Germline V CDR1 and CDR2: GTSNPN, SVGIG (reference sequence). The CDR3 loop is CAWTSGDDYGYTF. CDR3 DNA: TGTGCCTGGACGTCAGGGGACGACTATGGCTACACCTTC.

This chain links TRBV5-3 with TRBJ2-7; 10 bases align to TRBD2. Being an ORF, TRBV5-3 has a function that is uncertain. The CDR3 runs to 13 residues. Trimming took 4 bases from V and 6 from J; bases not matched to a gene: 4. CDR3 region: CARSQGLASEQYF. The CDR3, as DNA: TGTGCCAGAAGCCAGGGACTAGCGAGCGAGCAGTACTTC.

This chain connects TRBV6-1 to TRBJ2-1, with 9 positions matching TRBD1. The CDR3 loop spans 14 amino acids. Germline trimming cut 4 bases from V and 3 bases from J; bases unmatched to any gene: 1. Germline CDR1 and CDR2: MNHNS and SASEGT. CDR3 in DNA: TGTGCCAGCAGTGTGACAGGGGGCTACAATGAGCAGTTCTTC. It encodes CASSVTGGYNEQFF.